A selection of T cell receptor beta chains follows, all from one sample in a study of blood T cells in healthy people across ages. TCRdb re-called the 5' RACE reads with MiXCR, one entry per CDR3 protein. The table has about 900,000 distinct CDR3 sequences, around 46% seen once. The sequenced sample was blood. These receptors originate from a man aged 30 to 39 in good health. CDR3s include the opening cysteine and the closing phenylalanine or tryptophan. A D gene is named only where the DNA matches it firmly. Size values are once, few and many counts, or a class for expanded clones, and some rows have none.

-	TRBD1	TRBV20-1	TRBJ2-1	CSANPNQGQGANEQFF	TGCAGTGCTAACCCCAACCAGGGACAGGGGGCAAATGAGCAGTTCTTC
many	-	TRBV20-1	TRBJ1-6	CSARSGPPLHF	TGCAGTGCTAGATCAGGGCCACCCCTCCACTTT
-	TRBD1	TRBV29-1	TRBJ2-7	CSVGRDRGLEQYF	TGCAGCGTCGGGAGGGACAGGGGGCTCGAGCAGTACTTC
-	-	TRBV5-1	TRBJ2-1	CASSLYLGVDEQFF	TGCGCCAGCAGCTTGTATCTGGGGGTCGATGAGCAGTTCTTC
few	-	TRBV4-1	TRBJ1-1	CASSVHPQTRTEAFF	TGCGCCAGCAGCGTGCACCCGCAGACGAGGACTGAAGCTTTCTTT
-	TRBD2	TRBV5-1	TRBJ2-7	CASRGSSGDYEQYF	TGCGCCAGCAGGGGGTCTAGCGGGGACTACGAGCAGTACTTC
-	TRBD2	TRBV20-1	TRBJ2-3	CSARGFLAGSRDTQYF	TGCAGTGCTAGAGGTTTCCTAGCGGGGTCGAGAGATACGCAGTATTTT
few	-	TRBV21-1	TRBJ1-5	CASSKGGKASGNQPQHF	TGTGCCAGCAGCAAAGGAGGTAAGGCCTCCGGGAATCAGCCCCAGCATTTT
-	TRBD2	TRBV7-2	TRBJ2-3	CASSFTSGGPDTQYF	TGTGCCAGCAGCTTTACTAGCGGGGGGCCAGATACGCAGTATTTT
-	TRBD2	TRBV7-6	TRBJ2-1	CASSFTSGVTYNEQFF	TGTGCCAGCAGCTTTACTAGCGGGGTGACCTACAATGAGCAGTTCTTC
-	-	TRBV12-3/TRBV12-4	TRBJ1-5	CASSLWVNQPQHF	TGTGCCAGCAGTTTATGGGTTAATCAGCCCCAGCATTTT
-	-	TRBV12-3/TRBV12-4	TRBJ1-2	CASSHGPNYGYTF	TGTGCCAGCAGCCATGGACCCAATTATGGCTACACCTTC